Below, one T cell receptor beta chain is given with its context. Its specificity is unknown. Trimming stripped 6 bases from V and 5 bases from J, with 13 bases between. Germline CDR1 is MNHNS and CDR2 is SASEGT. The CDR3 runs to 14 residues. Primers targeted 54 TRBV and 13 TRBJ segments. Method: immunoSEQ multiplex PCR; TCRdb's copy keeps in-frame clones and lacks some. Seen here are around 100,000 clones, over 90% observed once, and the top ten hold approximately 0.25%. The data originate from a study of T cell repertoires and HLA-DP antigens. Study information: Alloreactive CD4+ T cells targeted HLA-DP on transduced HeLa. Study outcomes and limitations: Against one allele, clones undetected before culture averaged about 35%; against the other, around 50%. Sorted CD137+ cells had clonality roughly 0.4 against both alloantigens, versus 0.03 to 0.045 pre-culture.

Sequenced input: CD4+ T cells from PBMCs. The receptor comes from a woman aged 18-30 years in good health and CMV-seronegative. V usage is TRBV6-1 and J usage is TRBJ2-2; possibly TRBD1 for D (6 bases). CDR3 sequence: CASRPRQVTGELFF. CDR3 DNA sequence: TGTGCCAGCAGACCTAGACAGGTGACCGGGGAGCTGTTTTTT.